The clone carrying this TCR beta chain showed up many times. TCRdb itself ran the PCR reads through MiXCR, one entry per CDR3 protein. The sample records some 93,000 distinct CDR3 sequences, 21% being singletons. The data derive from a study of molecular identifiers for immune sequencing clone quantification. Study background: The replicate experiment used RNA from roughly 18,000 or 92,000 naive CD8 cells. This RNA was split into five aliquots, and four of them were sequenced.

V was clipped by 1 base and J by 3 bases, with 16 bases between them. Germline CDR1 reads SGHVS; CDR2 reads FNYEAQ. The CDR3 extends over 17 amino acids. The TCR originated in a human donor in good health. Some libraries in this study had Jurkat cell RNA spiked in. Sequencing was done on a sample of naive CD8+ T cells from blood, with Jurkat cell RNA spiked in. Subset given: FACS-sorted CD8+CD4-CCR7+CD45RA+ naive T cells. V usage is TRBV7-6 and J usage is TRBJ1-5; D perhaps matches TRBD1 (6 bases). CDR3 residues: CASSLGLRQGFNQPQHF. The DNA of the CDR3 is TGTGCCAGCAGCTTAGGTTTGAGGCAGGGGTTCAATCAGCCCCAGCATTTT.